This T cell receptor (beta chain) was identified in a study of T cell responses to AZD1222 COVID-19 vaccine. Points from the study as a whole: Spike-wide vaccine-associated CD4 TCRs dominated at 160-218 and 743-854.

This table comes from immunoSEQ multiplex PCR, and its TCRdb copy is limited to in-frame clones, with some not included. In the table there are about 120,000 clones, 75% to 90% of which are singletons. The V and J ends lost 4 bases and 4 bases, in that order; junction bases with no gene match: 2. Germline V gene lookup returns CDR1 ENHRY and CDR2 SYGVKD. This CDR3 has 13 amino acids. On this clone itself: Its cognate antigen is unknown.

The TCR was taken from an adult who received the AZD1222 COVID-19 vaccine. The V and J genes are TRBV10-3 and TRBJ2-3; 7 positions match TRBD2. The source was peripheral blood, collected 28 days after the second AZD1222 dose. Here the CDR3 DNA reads TGTGCCATCAGTGCACGGGAGGCAGATACGCAGTATTTT. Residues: CAISAREADTQYF.